A single sample gave rise to the 19 T cell receptor beta chains below, sequenced in a study of shared clonotypes between healthy human individuals. Data came from immunoSEQ multiplex PCR; TCRdb stores just in-frame clones and leaves some out. The table records a few million clones, around nine tenths of them present only once. Sample: naive CD4+ T cells sorted from blood. Subset here: CD45RA+ positively selected. Receptors were obtained from a young man in good health.

The chain recombines TRBV5-4 with TRBJ1-1, with a possible D match to TRBD1 (6 bases). Looked up from germline, CDR1 is SGHNT and CDR2 is YYREEE (reference sequence). This CDR3 region has 16 residues. Trimming took 0 bases from V and 3 from J, leaving 15 bases between them. The CDR3 protein is CASSLGGRVDDTEAFF. The DNA for the CDR3 is TGTGCCAGCAGCTTGGGGGGGCGGGTGGATGACACTGAAGCTTTCTTT.

Details on this clone: This sample also contains other DNA sequences that code for the same CDR3. This rearrangement joins TRBV6-1 to TRBJ2-7, with TRBD2 as a possible D gene (7 bases). Between the trimmed V and J ends, which lost 2 bases and 6 bases, there was a span of 8 bases. CDR1 and CDR2 from the germline V gene are MNHNS and SASEGT. The CDR3 extends over 12 amino acids. The CDR3 sequence: CASSERGAEQYF. CDR3 sequence (DNA): TGTGCCAGCAGTGAACGGGGGGCCGAGCAGTACTTC.

This clone was seen a few times. The CDR3 DNA sequence: TGTGCCAGCTCACGGTCCGGGGGCGAAAACACCATATATTTT. Its translation: CASSRSGGENTIYF. V usage is TRBV18 and J usage is TRBJ1-3; D might be TRBD1 (6 bases). CDR1 and CDR2 (germline): KGHSH, LQKENI. Between the trimmed V and J ends, which lost 4 bases and 6 bases, there was a span of 13 bases. The CDR3 covers 14 residues.

A single count supports this clone. The genes are TRBV7-2 and TRBJ1-6; tentatively, D is TRBD1 (5 bases). The germline V gene has CDR1 SGHTA and CDR2 FQGNSA. CDR3 length: 14 amino acids. The V and J ends lost 2 bases and 11 bases respectively, with 13 bases between them. CDR3 in DNA: TGTGCCAGCAGCTTATCGTCTGGGGGGACACCCCTCCACTTT. As protein: CASSLSSGGTPLHF.

The rearrangement joins TRBV9 to TRBJ1-1; D is uncertain. V lost 0 bases and J 3 bases, leaving 12 bases between the germline ends. Germline V CDR1 and CDR2: SGDLS, YYNGEE. This CDR3 comprises 15 residues. The CDR3 bases are TGTGCCAGCAGCGTAGTAGTATCGAGGCACACTGAAGCTTTCTTT. Amino acid sequence: CASSVVVSRHTEAFF.

This clone was counted a single time. The rearrangement links TRBV6-1 to TRBJ2-5; TRBD1 matches 7 bases. CDR3 size: 11 residues. The V segment lost 4 bases and the J segment 11 bases; nucleotides outside the gene matches: 4. Germline V gene lookup returns CDR1 MNHNS and CDR2 SASEGT. The CDR3 reads CASSATRGQYF. The CDR3 nucleotides are TGTGCCAGCAGTGCGACCAGGGGGCAGTACTTC.

The chain employs TRBV6-5 and TRBJ1-6, with a tentative D call TRBD1 (5 bases). Trimming left V 8 bases short and J 8 bases short, with 13 bases between. Germline V gives CDR1 MNHEY, CDR2 SVGAGI. The CDR3 is 13 residues long. The CDR3 loop reads CASGGTFDSPLHF. CDR3 DNA sequence: TGTGCCAGCGGCGGGACTTTTGATTCACCCCTCCACTTT.

The chain has TRBV6-6 and TRBJ2-7, with a tentative D call TRBD2 (5 bases). Germline V lookup: CDR1 MNHNY, CDR2 SVGAGI (reference sequence). The length of the CDR3 is 14 residues. The V end was cut by 8 bases, the J end by 2 bases, with 16 bases between. DNA of the CDR3: TGTGCCAGCGCCCTAGCCGGAGCCCCCTACGAGCAGTACTTC. Its protein product is CASALAGAPYEQYF.

The V gene is TRBV6-5, the J gene TRBJ2-1; possibly TRBD1 or TRBD2 for D (5 bases each). This CDR3 is 13 amino acids long. The V gene lost 5 bases and the J gene lost 10 bases, with 15 bases spanning the gap. CDR1 and CDR2 from the germline V gene are MNHEY and SVGAGI. The CDR3 sequence: CASSRGRLFEQFF. The CDR3, as DNA: TGTGCCAGCAGTCGGGGACGGCTCTTCGAGCAGTTCTTC.

V and J are TRBV7-2 and TRBJ1-3; TRBD1 might be the D (5 bases). The V end lost 1 base, the J end lost 7 bases, and 17 bases lay between the germline ends. The germline CDR1 and CDR2 sequences are SGHTA and FQGNSA. The CDR3 length is 16 residues. The CDR3: CASSLGPGQIGNTIYF. CDR3 DNA: TGTGCCAGCAGCTTAGGCCCCGGACAAATCGGGAACACCATATATTTT.

The rearrangement links TRBV10-2 to TRBJ2-5; 12 bases fit TRBD2. Germline V gives CDR1 WSHSY, CDR2 SAAADI. Losses at the gene ends were 8 bases for V and 2 bases for J; bases not matched to a gene: 12. The CDR3 totals 17 residues. CDR3 protein: CASGGGLAGGDQETQYF. The CDR3, as DNA: TGCGCCAGCGGGGGCGGTCTAGCGGGAGGGGATCAAGAGACCCAGTACTTC.

The chain is built from TRBV7-2 and TRBJ2-7; weak D call: TRBD1 (6 bases). Germline CDR1 is SGHTA and CDR2 is FQGNSA. The V gene lost 1 base and the J gene lost 2 bases, with 15 bases spanning the gap. The CDR3 covers 16 residues. CDR3 region: CASSLGLEWDTYEQYF. In nucleotides, the CDR3 is TGTGCCAGCAGCTTAGGGTTGGAGTGGGACACCTACGAGCAGTACTTC.

This chain joins TRBV18 and TRBJ2-7; D may match TRBD1 or TRBD2 (5 bases each). The germline V gene has CDR1 KGHSH and CDR2 LQKENI. The CDR3 runs 15 residues. V was shortened by 3 bases and J by 0 bases, with 12 bases between the two germline ends. The CDR3 DNA reads as TGTGCCAGCTCACCTCTAGGGACGGTCTCCTACGAGCAGTACTTC. As protein: CASSPLGTVSYEQYF. Together with reference TRBV18 and TRBJ2-7, the CDR3 gives the full variable domain: NAGVMQNPRHLVRRRGQEARLRCSPMKGHSHVYWYRQLPEEGLKFMVYLQKENIIDESGMPKERFSAEFPKEGPSILRIQQVVRGDSAAYFCASSPLGTVSYEQYFGPGTRLTVT.

The chain recombines TRBV29-1 with TRBJ2-7; D may correspond to TRBD1 or TRBD2 (5 bases each). Trimming cost V 6 bases and J 0 bases, with 15 bases left between them. CDR3 length: 14 amino acids. Germline V gene lookup returns CDR1 SQVTM and CDR2 ANQGSEA. The CDR3 coding sequence is TGCAGCGTCGGAGGCAGGGAAACCTCCTACGAGCAGTACTTC. Translating gives CSVGGRETSYEQYF.

This chain connects TRBV2 to TRBJ1-6; 7 nucleotides match TRBD1. J lost 7 bases, V lost 3 bases, and 6 bases had no gene match. The CDR3 length is 15 residues. CDR1 SNHLY and CDR2 FYNNEI come from the germline V gene. The CDR3 region is CASSDSTGTNSPLHF. In DNA form, the CDR3 reads TGTGCCAGCAGTGATTCGACAGGGACGAATTCACCCCTCCACTTT.

The CDR3 region is CASSQVGGAQETQYF. CDR3 sequence (DNA): TGTGCCAGCAGCCAAGTCGGGGGGGCCCAAGAGACCCAGTACTTC. This rearrangement joins TRBV7-2 to TRBJ2-5; 8 nucleotides agree with TRBD2. Trimming took 5 bases from V and 1 from J; bases not matched to a gene: 6. Germline lookup yields CDR1 SGHTA and CDR2 FQGNSA. This CDR3 is 15 amino acids long. The full variable domain, completed using reference TRBV7-2 and TRBJ2-5, is GAGVSQSPSNKVTEKGKDVELRCDPISGHTALYWYRQSLGQGLEFLIYFQGNSAPDKSGLPSDRFSAERTGGSVSTLTIQRTQQEDSAVYLCASSQVGGAQETQYFGPGTRLLVL.

The CDR3: CASTTSGSGSDTQYF. The CDR3 region has the DNA TGCGCCAGCACCACAAGCGGGAGTGGGTCAGATACGCAGTATTTT. The gene calls are TRBV5-1 and TRBJ2-3, with 8 bases matching TRBD2. The CDR3 sequence is 15 residues long. V gave up 6 bases and J gave up 4 bases; unmatched junction bases: 10. CDR1 is SGHRS, CDR2 YFSETQ, per germline.

The chain links TRBV11-1 to TRBJ2-7; possible D gene TRBD1, 7 bases. Trimming took off 5 bases at V and 3 bases at J, with 11 bases between the two ends. Germline assignment: CDR1 SGHAT and CDR2 FQDESV (reference sequence). CDR3 length: 13 residues. The CDR3 sequence is CASSAGTVYEQYF. The CDR3, as DNA: TGTGCCAGCAGCGCGGGGACAGTCTACGAGCAGTACTTC.

About this clone itself: Relative to the germline gene, one junction end is altered; a read error may explain this. The chain has TRBV11-2 and TRBJ2-7, with 9 bases matching TRBD1. Germline CDR1 is SGHAT and CDR2 is FQNNGV. The CDR3 contains 14 residues. This chain's CDR3 is CASSLDRLIGTGTF. The CDR3 coding sequence is TGTGCCAGCAGCTTAGATAGGTTAATCGGGACAGGGACCTTC.